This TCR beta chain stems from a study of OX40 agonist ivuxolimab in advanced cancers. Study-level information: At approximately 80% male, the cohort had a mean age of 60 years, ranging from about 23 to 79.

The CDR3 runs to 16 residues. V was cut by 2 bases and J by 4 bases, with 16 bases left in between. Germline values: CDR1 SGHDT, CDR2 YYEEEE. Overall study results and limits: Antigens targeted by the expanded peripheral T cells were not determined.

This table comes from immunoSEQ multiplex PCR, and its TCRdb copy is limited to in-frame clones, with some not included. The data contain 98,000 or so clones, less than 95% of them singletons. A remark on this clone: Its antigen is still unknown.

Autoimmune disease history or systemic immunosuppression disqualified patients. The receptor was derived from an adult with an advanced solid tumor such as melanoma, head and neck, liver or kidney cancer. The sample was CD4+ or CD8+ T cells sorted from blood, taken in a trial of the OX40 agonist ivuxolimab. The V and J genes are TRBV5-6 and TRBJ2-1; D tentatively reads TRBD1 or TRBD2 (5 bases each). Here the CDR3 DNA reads TGTGCCAGCAGCTTCGAGGGACGTCCTCCTTACAATGAGCAGTTCTTC. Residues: CASSFEGRPPYNEQFF.